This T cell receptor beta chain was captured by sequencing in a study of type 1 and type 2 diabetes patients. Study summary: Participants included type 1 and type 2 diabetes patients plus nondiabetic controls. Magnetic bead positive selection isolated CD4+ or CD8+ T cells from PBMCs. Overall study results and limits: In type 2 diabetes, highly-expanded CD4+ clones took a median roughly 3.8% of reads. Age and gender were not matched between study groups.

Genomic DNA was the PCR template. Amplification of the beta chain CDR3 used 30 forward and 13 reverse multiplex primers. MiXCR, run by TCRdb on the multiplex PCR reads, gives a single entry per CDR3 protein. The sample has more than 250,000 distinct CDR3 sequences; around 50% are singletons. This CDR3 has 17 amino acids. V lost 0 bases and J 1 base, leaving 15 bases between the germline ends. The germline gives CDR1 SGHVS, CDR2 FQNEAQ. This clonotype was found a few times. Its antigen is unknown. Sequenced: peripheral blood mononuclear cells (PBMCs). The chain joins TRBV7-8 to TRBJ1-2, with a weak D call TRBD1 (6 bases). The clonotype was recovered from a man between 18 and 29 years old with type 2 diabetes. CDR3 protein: CASSLAFRGGDNYGYTF. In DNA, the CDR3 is TGTGCCAGCAGCTTAGCTTTTAGAGGGGGTGATAACTATGGCTACACCTTC.